This entry lists 15 T cell receptor beta chains sequenced from one sample in a study of cytomegalovirus exposure and HLA in healthy donors. PCR employed 60 Vbeta and 13 Jbeta primers. The assay was immunoSEQ multiplex PCR, and TCRdb's table has in-frame clones only and misses some. Of tens of thousands of clones in the sample, around 78% were seen once. The sequenced sample consisted of PBMCs. All receptors come from a man in his forties in good health and CMV-seronegative.

The chain joins TRBV7-8 to TRBJ1-5, with D possibly TRBD1 on 5 matching bases. Germline CDR1 reads SGHVS; CDR2 reads FQNEAQ. V was cut by 8 bases and J by 0 bases, with 8 bases left in between. The CDR3 is 13 residues long. This CDR3 reads CASGGFSNQPQHF. In nucleotides, the CDR3 is TGTGCCAGCGGGGGGTTTAGCAATCAGCCCCAGCATTTT.

This clone has a single count. The chain couples TRBV7-9 to TRBJ2-5; TRBD1 agrees at 8 bases. In germline, CDR1 is SEHNR, CDR2 FQNEAQ (reference sequence). V gave up 3 bases and J gave up 11 bases; unmatched junction bases: 8. CDR3 length: 13 residues. DNA of the CDR3: TGTGCCAGCAGCTTTGGGACAGGTGGGGAGCAGTACTTC. This gives the protein CASSFGTGGEQYF.

This clone was observed a single time. The gene calls are TRBV6-1 and TRBJ1-5; D is ambiguous. This CDR3 spans 15 amino acids. Trimming stripped 1 base from V and 4 bases from J, with 11 bases between. Looked up from germline, CDR1 is MNHNS and CDR2 is SASEGT. CDR3 bases: TGTGCCAGCAGTGAAGGGCCCTACGGGAATCAGCCCCAGCATTTT. It translates to CASSEGPYGNQPQHF.

This clone was picked up one time. The chain is built from TRBV4-3 and TRBJ2-2; a weak D match, TRBD2 (6 bases). Trimming removed 2 bases at V and 5 bases at J, with 12 bases between. The CDR3 totals 15 residues. CDR1 LGHNA and CDR2 YSLEER come from the germline V gene. CDR3 residues: CASSQSGGRTGELFF. The CDR3 region has the DNA TGCGCCAGCAGCCAATCAGGTGGGAGGACCGGGGAGCTGTTTTTT.

The CDR3 DNA reads TGTGCCAGCAGTGAAGAAGCGGGAGCGTACAATGAGCAGTTCTTC. Amino acids: CASSEEAGAYNEQFF. The chain combines TRBV2 with TRBJ2-1, with TRBD2 matching over 8 bases. The CDR3 contains 15 residues. The J segment lost 4 bases and the V segment lost 1 base, leaving 3 bases of the junction unmatched. Germline CDR1 reads SNHLY; CDR2 reads FYNNEI.

The chain joins TRBV7-2 to TRBJ2-7; D not resolved. The CDR3 runs 11 residues. V was shortened by 4 bases and J by 2 bases, with 3 bases between the two germline ends. Germline V gene data show CDR1 as SGHTA and CDR2 as FQGNSA. This chain's CDR3 is CASSSTYEQYF. The CDR3 DNA reads TGTGCCAGCAGCTCAACCTACGAGCAGTACTTC.

DNA for the CDR3: TGTGCCAGCAGTGAATCACGGGGGGCGTTCTACGAGCAGTACTTC. It encodes CASSESRGAFYEQYF. This rearrangement joins TRBV25-1 to TRBJ2-7; perhaps TRBD2 as D (7 bases). V was clipped by 1 base and J by 3 bases, with 13 bases between them. The CDR3 length is 15 residues. The germline V gene has CDR1 MGHDK and CDR2 SYGVNS.

The chain carries TRBV29-1 and TRBJ1-1; D is undetermined. The V gene lost 4 bases and the J gene lost 13 bases, with 7 bases spanning the gap. Germline CDR1 SQVTM, CDR2 ANQGSEA. The CDR3 sequence is 8 residues long. The CDR3 DNA reads TGCAGCGTTGCCGGAGGTTTCTTT. As protein: CSVAGGFF. The full variable domain, rest sourced from reference TRBV29-1 and TRBJ1-1, is SAVISQKPSRDICQRGTSLTIQCQVDSQVTMMFWYRQQPGQSLTLIATANQGSEATYESGFVIDKFPISRPNLTFSTLTVSNMSPEDSSIYLCSVAGGFFGQGTRLTVV.

Concerning this clone itself: In the same sample, other DNA sequences code for this CDR3. The chain joins TRBV19 to TRBJ2-2, with 9 bases lining up with TRBD1. The CDR3 has 15 residues. The junction had 5 bases not matched to a gene; V was cut back by 4 bases and J by 5 bases. Per the germline V gene, CDR1 is LNHDA and CDR2 is SQIVND (reference sequence). CDR3 coding DNA: TGTGCCAGTAGTACCGCTGGACAGGGGACCGGGGAGCTGTTTTTT. Translating gives CASSTAGQGTGELFF.

The gene calls are TRBV19 and TRBJ2-3, with 11 nucleotides matching TRBD2. The CDR3 consists of 14 residues. Germline V gene lookup returns CDR1 LNHDA and CDR2 SQIVND (reference sequence). The V gene end was trimmed by 10 bases and the J gene end by 0 bases; junction bases not matched to a gene: 3. The CDR3 sequence is CATRLAGSTDTQYF. CDR3 nucleotides: TGTGCCACCCGACTAGCGGGAAGCACAGATACGCAGTATTTT.

The chain uses TRBV27 and TRBJ1-5; D perhaps matches TRBD1 (5 bases). Trimming took off 2 bases at V and 5 bases at J, with 10 bases between the two ends. This CDR3 has 14 residues. CDR1 and CDR2 from the germline V gene are MNHEY and SMNVEV (reference sequence). CDR3 loop: CASSLAGPHQPQHF. CDR3 bases: TGTGCCAGCAGTTTAGCAGGGCCCCATCAGCCCCAGCATTTT.

CDR3 residues: CASSLDGAYEQYF. CDR3 sequence (DNA): TGTGCCAGCAGCTTGGACGGGGCCTACGAGCAGTACTTC. The chain couples TRBV11-1 to TRBJ2-7, with D possibly TRBD2 on 5 matching bases. This CDR3 spans 13 amino acids. Between the trimmed V and J ends, which lost 3 bases and 2 bases, there was a span of 8 bases. Germline V gene sequence: CDR1 SGHAT, CDR2 FQDESV (reference sequence).

The chain carries TRBV10-3 and TRBJ2-5, with 10 bases matching TRBD1. Germline assignment: CDR1 ENHRY and CDR2 SYGVKD. V was clipped by 3 bases and J by 4 bases; unmatched bases: 5. The CDR3 loop spans 15 amino acids. CDR3 bases: TGTGCCATCAGTGACCGGGACAGGGGTGGAGAGACCCAGTACTTC. Translating gives CAISDRDRGGETQYF.

CDR3 in amino acids: CASSSPGVSNQPQHF. Here the CDR3 DNA reads TGTGCCAGCAGTTCCCCCGGGGTCAGCAATCAGCCCCAGCATTTT. The chain recombines TRBV28 with TRBJ1-5; the D is unclear. This CDR3 has 15 amino acids. V lost 4 bases and J lost 1, with 11 bases in between. Germline CDR1 MDHEN, CDR2 SYDVKM.

CDR3 protein: CASSERTSDNEQFF. CDR3 nucleotides: TGTGCCAGCAGTGAACGGACTAGCGACAATGAGCAGTTCTTC. The chain has TRBV2 and TRBJ2-1; 9 nucleotides match TRBD2. The CDR3 has 14 residues. Trimming cost V 2 bases and J 5 bases; bases outside gene matches: 1. Germline-derived CDR1 and CDR2 are SNHLY and FYNNEI. Looking up the rest from reference TRBV2 and TRBJ2-1 gives the full variable domain: EPEVTQTPSHQVTQMGQEVILRCVPISNHLYFYWYRQILGQKVEFLVSFYNNEISEKSEIFDDQFSVERPDGSNFTLKIRSTKLEDSAMYFCASSERTSDNEQFFGPGTRLTVL.